The entry below gives a single T cell receptor beta chain sequence along with its context. As handled by the study authors: Amplified reference gene primers provided the basis for estimating nucleated cell counts. Measured with immunoSEQ multiplex PCR; TCRdb has only the in-frame clones, and not every one. Clone size and V and J calls were adopted from that table, with D and trimming inferred from the DNA. The data show about 76,000 clones, with roughly 90% seen just once and 1.3% to 1.5% held by the top ten. This sample is part of a study of blood T cell repertoires in COVID-19. Study-level information: Both acute and convalescent COVID-19 samples were obtained from the United States, Italy and Spain. Sample material is recorded as cDNA or gDNA derived from T cells, B-cell-depleted T cells, or PBMCs.

From germline, CDR1 is MNHEY and CDR2 SMNVEV (reference sequence). The CDR3 spans 16 residues. Trimming took 3 bases from V and 1 from J; bases not matched to a gene: 3. Sequenced input: peripheral blood. This chain connects TRBV27 to TRBJ2-6, with 7 bases identical to TRBD2. The receptor comes from a man aged 45-65 years with acute or convalescent COVID-19. This chain's CDR3 is CASSFGGGSGANVLTF. The CDR3 region has the DNA TGTGCCAGCAGTTTTGGGGGGGGTTCTGGGGCCAACGTCCTGACTTTC.